This TCR beta chain appears in the sequencing data of a study of human T cells and chemical hapten exposure. The wider study: It was small differences in pooled library volume that mainly caused per-sample TCR yields to vary.

The V and J ends lost 4 bases and 5 bases, in that order; junction bases with no gene match: 8. Per germline, CDR1 KGHSH and CDR2 LQKENI. The CDR3 covers 16 residues. There are a few counts of this clonotype. The time point is: patch test 1, 2 weeks after DPC sensitization. As to treatment: therapeutic diphenylcyclopropenone sensitization with weekly scalp DPC. TCRdb independently ran MiXCR on the RACE reads; one entry per CDR3 protein. The sample lists about 74,000 distinct CDR3 sequences, around 30% occurring once. The source material was whole blood, sampled in connection with sensitization to the hapten diphenylcyclopropenone (DPC). The chain couples TRBV18 to TRBJ2-2; 9 bases agree with TRBD1. The clonotype comes from a man aged 35-49 years with alopecia areata. Some clones in this sample may be carry-over from other donors' samples. The CDR3 nucleotides read TGTGCCAGCTCACGCGACAGGGGGAAGATTACCGGGGAGCTGTTTTTT. This codes for CASSRDRGKITGELFF.